This T cell receptor beta chain is from a study of blood T cell repertoires in COVID-19. Turning to the study itself: In each case, the material was cDNA or gDNA derived from T cells, B-cell-depleted T cells, or PBMCs.

The germline CDR1 and CDR2 sequences are SGHRS and YFSETQ. V dropped 6 bases and J dropped 9 bases, with 24 bases sitting between them. CDR3 size: 15 residues. Clones were read by immunoSEQ multiplex PCR, and TCRdb kept only the in-frame ones, dropping some. The sample consists of 100,000 to 150,000 clones, about 86% of them appearing once. The source material was peripheral blood. This chain connects TRBV5-1 to TRBJ1-2; no clear D. The receptor's source is a woman aged 50 to 60 with acute or convalescent COVID-19. The CDR3 DNA is TGCGCCAGCAAGAATGAGGCGGCGGATGGTATGAGCTACACCTTC. Protein: CASKNEAADGMSYTF.